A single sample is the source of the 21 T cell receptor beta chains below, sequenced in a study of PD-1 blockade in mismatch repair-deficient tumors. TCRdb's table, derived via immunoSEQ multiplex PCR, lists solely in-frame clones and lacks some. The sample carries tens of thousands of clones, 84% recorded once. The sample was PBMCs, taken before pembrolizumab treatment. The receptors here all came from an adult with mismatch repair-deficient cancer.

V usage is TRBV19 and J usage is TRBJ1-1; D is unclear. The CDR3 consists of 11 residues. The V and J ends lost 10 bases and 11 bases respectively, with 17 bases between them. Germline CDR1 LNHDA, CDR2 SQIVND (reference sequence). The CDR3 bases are TGTGCCACCCTATCCGGGGATAAGGCTTTCTTT. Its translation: CATLSGDKAFF.

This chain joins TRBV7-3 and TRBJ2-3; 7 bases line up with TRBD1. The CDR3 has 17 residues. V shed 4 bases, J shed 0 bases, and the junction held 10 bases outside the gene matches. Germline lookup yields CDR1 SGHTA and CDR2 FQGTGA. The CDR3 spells CASSSRTGRTSTDTQYF. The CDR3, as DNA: TGTGCCAGCAGCTCACGGACAGGCCGGACTAGCACAGATACGCAGTATTTT. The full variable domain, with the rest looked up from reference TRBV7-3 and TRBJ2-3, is GAGVSQTPSNKVTEKGKYVELRCDPISGHTALYWYRQSLGQGPEFLIYFQGTGAADDSGLPNDRFFAVRPEGSVSTLKIQRTERGDSAVYLCASSSRTGRTSTDTQYFGPGTRLTVL.

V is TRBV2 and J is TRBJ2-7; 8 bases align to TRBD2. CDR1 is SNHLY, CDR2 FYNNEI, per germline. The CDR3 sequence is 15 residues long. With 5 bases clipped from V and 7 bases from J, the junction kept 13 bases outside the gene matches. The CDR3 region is CASSPTAGVNYEQYF. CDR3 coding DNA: TGTGCCAGCAGTCCCACAGCGGGAGTGAATTATGAGCAGTACTTC.

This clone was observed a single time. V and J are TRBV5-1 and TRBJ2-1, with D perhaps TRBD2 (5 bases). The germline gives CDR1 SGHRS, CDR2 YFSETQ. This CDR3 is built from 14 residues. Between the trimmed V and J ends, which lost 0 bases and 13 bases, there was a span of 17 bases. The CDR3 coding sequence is TGCGCCAGCAGCTTGGCCACTACGGCCGGGAACCAGTTCTTC. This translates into CASSLATTAGNQFF.

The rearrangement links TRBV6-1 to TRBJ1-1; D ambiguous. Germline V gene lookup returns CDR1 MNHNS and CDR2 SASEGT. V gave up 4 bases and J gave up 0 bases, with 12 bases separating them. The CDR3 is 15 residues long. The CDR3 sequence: CASSGAAAMNTEAFF. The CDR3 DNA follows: TGTGCCAGCAGTGGTGCGGCAGCTATGAACACTGAAGCTTTCTTT.

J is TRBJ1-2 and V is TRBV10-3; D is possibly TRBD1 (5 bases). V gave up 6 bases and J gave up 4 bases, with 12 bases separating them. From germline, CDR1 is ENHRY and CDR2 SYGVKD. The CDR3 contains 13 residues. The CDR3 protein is CAIRQELSYGYTF. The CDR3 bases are TGTGCCATCAGACAGGAGCTTTCCTATGGCTACACCTTC.

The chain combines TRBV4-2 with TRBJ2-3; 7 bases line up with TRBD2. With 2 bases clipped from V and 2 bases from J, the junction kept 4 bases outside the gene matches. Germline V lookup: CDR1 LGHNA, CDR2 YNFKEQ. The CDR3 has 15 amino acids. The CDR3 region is CASSQPGTNTDTQYF. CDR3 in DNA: TGTGCCAGCAGCCAACCCGGGACTAACACAGATACGCAGTATTTT.

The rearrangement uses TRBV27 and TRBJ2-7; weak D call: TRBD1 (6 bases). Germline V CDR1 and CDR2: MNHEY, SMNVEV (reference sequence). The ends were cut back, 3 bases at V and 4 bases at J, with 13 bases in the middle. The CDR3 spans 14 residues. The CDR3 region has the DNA TGTGCCAGCAGTTTCGGGGCCAGGGGTTACGAGCAGTACTTC. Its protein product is CASSFGARGYEQYF.

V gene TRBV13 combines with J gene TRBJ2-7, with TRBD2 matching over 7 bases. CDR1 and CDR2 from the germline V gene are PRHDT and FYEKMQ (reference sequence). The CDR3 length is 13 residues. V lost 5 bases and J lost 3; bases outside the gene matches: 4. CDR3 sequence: CASSTGLGYEQYF. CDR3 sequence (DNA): TGTGCCAGCAGCACAGGACTAGGCTACGAGCAGTACTTC.

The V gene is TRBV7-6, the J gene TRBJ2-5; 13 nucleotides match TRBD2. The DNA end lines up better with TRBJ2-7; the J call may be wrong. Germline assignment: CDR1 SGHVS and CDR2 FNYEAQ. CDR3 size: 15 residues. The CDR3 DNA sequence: TGTGCCAGCAGCTTATCAGGACTAGCGGGAGACGAGCAGTACTTC. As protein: CASSLSGLAGDEQYF.

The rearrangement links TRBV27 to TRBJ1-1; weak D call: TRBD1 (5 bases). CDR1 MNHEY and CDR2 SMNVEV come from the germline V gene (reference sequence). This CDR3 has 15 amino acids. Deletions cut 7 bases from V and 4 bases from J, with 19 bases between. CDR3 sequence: CASTSRAGIATEAFF. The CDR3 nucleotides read TGTGCCAGCACCTCCCGCGCAGGGATCGCCACTGAAGCTTTCTTT.

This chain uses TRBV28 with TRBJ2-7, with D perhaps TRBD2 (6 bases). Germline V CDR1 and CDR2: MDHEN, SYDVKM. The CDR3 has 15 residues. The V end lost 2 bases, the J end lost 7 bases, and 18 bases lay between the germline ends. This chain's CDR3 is CASSLINLLAQEQYF. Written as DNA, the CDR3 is TGTGCCAGCAGTTTAATCAACCTACTAGCTCAAGAGCAGTACTTC.

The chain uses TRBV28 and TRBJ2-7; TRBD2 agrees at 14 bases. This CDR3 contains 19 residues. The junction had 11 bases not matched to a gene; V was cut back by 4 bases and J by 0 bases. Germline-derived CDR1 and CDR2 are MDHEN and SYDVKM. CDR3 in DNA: TGTGCCAGCAGTTATGCCGGGACTAGCGGGAGCTTCCACTCCTACGAGCAGTACTTC. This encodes CASSYAGTSGSFHSYEQYF.

The CDR3 region has the DNA TGTGCCAGCAGTTTCAGGGGCGGGTATGAAAAACTGTTTTTT. Translating it yields CASSFRGGYEKLFF. This chain connects TRBV27 to TRBJ1-4; tentatively, D is TRBD1 (6 bases). Germline CDR1 MNHEY, CDR2 SMNVEV (reference sequence). Deletions cut 3 bases from V and 6 bases from J, with 11 bases between. This CDR3 has 14 residues.

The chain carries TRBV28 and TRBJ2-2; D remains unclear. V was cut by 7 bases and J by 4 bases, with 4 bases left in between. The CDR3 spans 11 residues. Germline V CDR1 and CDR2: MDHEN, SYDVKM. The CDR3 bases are TGTGCCAGCACCAGCACCGGGGAGCTGTTTTTT. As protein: CASTSTGELFF.

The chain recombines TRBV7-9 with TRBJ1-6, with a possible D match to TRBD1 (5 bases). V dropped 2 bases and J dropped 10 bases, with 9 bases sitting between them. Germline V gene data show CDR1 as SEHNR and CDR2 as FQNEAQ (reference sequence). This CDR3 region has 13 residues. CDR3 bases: TGTGCCAGCAGCTTACGGGGGATCTCACCCCTCCACTTT. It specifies CASSLRGISPLHF. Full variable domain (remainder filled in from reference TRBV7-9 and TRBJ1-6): DTGVSQNPRHKITKRGQNVTFRCDPISEHNRLYWYRQTLGQGPEFLTYFQNEAQLEKSRLLSDRFSAERPKGSFSTLEIQRTEQGDSAMYLCASSLRGISPLHFGNGTRLTVT.

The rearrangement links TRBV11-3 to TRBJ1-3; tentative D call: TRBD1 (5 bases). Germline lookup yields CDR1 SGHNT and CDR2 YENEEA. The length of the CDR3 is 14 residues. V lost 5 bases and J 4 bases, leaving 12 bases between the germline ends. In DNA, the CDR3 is TGTGCCAGCAGCGCGCGGACACAAGGAAACACCATATATTTT. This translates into CASSARTQGNTIYF.

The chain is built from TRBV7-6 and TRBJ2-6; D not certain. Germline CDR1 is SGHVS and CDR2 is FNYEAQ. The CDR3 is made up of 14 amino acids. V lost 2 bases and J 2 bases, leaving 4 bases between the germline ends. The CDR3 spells CASSLTTGANVLTF. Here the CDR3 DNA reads TGTGCCAGCAGCTTAACTACTGGGGCCAACGTCCTGACTTTC.

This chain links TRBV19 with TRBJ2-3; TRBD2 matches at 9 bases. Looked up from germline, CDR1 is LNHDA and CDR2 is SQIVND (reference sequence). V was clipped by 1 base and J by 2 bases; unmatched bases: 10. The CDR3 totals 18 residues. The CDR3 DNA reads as TGTGCCAGTAGTATAGTGGGGGCACTAGCGGGCTTCACAGATACGCAGTATTTT. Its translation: CASSIVGALAGFTDTQYF.

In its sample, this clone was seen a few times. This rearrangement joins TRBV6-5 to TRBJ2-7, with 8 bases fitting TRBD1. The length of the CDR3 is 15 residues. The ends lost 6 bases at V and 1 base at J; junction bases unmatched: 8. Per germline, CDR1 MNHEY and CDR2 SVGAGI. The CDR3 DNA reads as TGTGCCAGCAGCCTAGACAGGGGACGGTCCTACGAGCAGTACTTC. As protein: CASSLDRGRSYEQYF.

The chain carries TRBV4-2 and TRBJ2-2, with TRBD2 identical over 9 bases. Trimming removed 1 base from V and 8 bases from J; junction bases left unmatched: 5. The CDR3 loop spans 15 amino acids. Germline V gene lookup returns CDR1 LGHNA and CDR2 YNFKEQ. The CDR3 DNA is TGTGCCAGCAGCCAAGGACTAGCGGTTAAGGGGGAGCTGTTTTTT. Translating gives CASSQGLAVKGELFF.